This record looks at one T cell receptor beta chain sequence and its context. CDR3 length: 11 residues. Trimming took 2 bases from V and 6 from J, leaving 8 bases between them. Germline V gene lookup returns CDR1 SQVTM and CDR2 ANQGSEA. These data are taken from a study of blood T cell repertoires in COVID-19. Study-wide background: Researchers got acute and convalescent COVID-19 samples from the United States, Italy and Spain. Sources were T cells, B-cell-depleted T cells, or PBMCs; the material itself was cDNA or gDNA.

In the authors' methods: It was from reference gene primer amplification that nucleated cell counts were estimated. Clones were read by immunoSEQ multiplex PCR, and TCRdb kept only the in-frame ones, dropping some. V, J and clone size were drawn from that table, and D and trimming were deduced from the DNA. The repertoire holds tens of thousands of clones, with approximately 86% as singletons. This chain uses TRBV29-1 with TRBJ2-7; possibly TRBD1 for D (6 bases). Sequenced input: peripheral blood. The receptor's source is a woman in her 70s with acute or convalescent COVID-19. The chain's CDR3 is CSVESRGEQYF. The CDR3 DNA reads as TGCAGCGTTGAATCCAGGGGCGAGCAGTACTTC.